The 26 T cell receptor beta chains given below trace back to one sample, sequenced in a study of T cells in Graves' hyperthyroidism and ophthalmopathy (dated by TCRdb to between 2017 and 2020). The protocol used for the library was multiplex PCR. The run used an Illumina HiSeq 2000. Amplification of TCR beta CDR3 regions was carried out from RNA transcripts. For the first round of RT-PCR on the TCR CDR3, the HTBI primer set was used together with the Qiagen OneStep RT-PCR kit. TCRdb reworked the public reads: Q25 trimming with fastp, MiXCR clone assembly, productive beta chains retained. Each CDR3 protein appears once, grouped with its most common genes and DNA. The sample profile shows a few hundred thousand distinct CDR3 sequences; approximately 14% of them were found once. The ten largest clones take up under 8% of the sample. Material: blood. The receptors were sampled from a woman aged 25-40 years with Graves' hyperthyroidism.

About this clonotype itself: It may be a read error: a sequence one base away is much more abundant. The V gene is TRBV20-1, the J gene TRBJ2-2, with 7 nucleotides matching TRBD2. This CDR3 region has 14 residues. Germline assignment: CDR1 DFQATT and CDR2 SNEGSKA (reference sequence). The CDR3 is CSARSGTATRELFF. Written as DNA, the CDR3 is TGCAGTGCTAGAAGCGGGACCGCCACCAGGGAGCTGTTTTTT.

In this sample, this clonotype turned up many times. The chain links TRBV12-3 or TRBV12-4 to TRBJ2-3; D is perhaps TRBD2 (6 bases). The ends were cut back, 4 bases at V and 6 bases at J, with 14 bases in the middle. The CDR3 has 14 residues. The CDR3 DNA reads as TGTGCCAGCAGTTCTGCGGGGCCCGGGGATACGCAGTATTTT. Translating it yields CASSSAGPGDTQYF.

CDR3 amino acids: CSVGGPQPTNTGELFF. CDR3 DNA: TGCAGCGTTGGGGGACCGCAACCTACGAACACCGGGGAGCTGTTTTTT. The gene calls are TRBV29-1 and TRBJ2-2; the D gene could be TRBD1 or TRBD2 (5 bases each). The CDR3 runs 16 residues. The V end was cut by 4 bases, the J end by 0 bases, with 15 bases between. From germline, CDR1 is SQVTM and CDR2 ANQGSEA.

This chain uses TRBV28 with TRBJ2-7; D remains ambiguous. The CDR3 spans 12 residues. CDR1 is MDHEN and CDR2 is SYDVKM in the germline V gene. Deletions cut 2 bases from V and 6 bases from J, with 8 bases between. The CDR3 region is CASSLAWAEQYF. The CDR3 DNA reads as TGTGCCAGCAGTTTAGCCTGGGCCGAGCAGTACTTC.

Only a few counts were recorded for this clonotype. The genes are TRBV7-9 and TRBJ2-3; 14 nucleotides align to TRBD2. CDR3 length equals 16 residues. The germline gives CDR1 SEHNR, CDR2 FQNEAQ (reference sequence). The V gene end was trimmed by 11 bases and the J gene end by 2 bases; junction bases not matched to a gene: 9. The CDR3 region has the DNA TGTGCCCTATTCCCGGGACTAGCGGGAGACACAGATACGCAGTATTTT. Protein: CALFPGLAGDTDTQYF.

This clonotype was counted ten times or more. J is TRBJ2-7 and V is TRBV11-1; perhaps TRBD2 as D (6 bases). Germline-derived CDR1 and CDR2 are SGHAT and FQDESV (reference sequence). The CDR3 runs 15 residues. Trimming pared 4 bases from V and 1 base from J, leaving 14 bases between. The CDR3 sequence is CASSSNSGPSYEQYF. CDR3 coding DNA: TGTGCCAGCAGCTCGAATAGCGGACCTTCCTACGAGCAGTACTTC.

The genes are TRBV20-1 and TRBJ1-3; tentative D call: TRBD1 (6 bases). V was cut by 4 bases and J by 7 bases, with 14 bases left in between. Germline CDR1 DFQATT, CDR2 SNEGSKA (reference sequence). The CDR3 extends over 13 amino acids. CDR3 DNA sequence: TGCAGTGCTACGGAGGGGGATCGGAACACCATATATTTT. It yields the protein CSATEGDRNTIYF.

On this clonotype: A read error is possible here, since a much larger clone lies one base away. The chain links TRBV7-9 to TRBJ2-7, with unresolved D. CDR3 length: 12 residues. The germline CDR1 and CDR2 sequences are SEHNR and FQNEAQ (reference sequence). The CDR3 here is CASSPDSDEQYF. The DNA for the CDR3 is TGTGCCAGCAGCCCCGACTCCGACGAGCAGTACTTC.

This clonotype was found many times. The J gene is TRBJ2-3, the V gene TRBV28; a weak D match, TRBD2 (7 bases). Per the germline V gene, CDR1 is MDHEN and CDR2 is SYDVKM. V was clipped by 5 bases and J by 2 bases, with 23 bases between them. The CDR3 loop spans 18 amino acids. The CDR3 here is CASSPRGGGQLVTDTQYF. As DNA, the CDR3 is TGTGCCAGCAGTCCGAGGGGCGGGGGACAATTGGTCACAGATACGCAGTATTTT.

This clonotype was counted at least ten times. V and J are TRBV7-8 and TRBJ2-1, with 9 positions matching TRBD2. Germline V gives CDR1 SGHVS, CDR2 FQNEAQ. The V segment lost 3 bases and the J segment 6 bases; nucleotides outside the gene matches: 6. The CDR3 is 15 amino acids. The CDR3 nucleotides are TGTGCCAGCAGCTTTAGGGGACTAGCCGGCAATGAGCAGTTCTTC. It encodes CASSFRGLAGNEQFF. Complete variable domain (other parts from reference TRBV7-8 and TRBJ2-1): GAGVSQSPRYKVAKRGQDVALRCDPISGHVSLFWYQQALGQGPEFLTYFQNEAQLDKSGLPSDRFFAERPEGSVSTLKIQRTQQEDSAVYLCASSFRGLAGNEQFFGPGTRLTVL.

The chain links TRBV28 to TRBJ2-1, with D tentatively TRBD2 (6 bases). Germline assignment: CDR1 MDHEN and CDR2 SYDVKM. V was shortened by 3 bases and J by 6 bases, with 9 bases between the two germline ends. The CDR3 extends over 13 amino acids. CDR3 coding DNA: TGTGCCAGCAGTTTCATGGAGGGCAATGAGCAGTTCTTC. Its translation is CASSFMEGNEQFF.

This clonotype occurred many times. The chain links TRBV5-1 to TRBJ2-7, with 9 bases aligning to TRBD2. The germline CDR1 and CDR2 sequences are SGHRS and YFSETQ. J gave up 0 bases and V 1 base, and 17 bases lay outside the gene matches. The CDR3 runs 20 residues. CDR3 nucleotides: TGCGCCAGCAGCTTGTCGTTCTCGGGGCGGCTAGCGGGACGCTCCTACGAGCAGTACTTC. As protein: CASSLSFSGRLAGRSYEQYF.

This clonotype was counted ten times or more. CDR3 amino acids: CASSNSPGGAGYSPLHF. The DNA for the CDR3 is TGTGCCAGCAGCAACTCCCCAGGGGGAGCAGGGTATTCACCCCTCCACTTT. The chain uses TRBV27 and TRBJ1-6; 7 bases align to TRBD1. J lost 8 bases, V lost 6 bases, and 16 bases had no gene match. The CDR3 length is 17 residues. Germline lookup yields CDR1 MNHEY and CDR2 SMNVEV (reference sequence).

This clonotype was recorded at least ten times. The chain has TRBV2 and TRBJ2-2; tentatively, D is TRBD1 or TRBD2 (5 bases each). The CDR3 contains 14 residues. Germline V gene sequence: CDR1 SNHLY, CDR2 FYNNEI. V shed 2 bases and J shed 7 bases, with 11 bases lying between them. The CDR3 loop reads CASSELRGSGELFF. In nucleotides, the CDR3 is TGTGCCAGCAGTGAATTGAGGGGCAGCGGGGAGCTGTTTTTT. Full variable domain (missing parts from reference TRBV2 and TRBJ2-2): EPEVTQTPSHQVTQMGQEVILRCVPISNHLYFYWYRQILGQKVEFLVSFYNNEISEKSEIFDDQFSVERPDGSNFTLKIRSTKLEDSAMYFCASSELRGSGELFFGEGSRLTVL.

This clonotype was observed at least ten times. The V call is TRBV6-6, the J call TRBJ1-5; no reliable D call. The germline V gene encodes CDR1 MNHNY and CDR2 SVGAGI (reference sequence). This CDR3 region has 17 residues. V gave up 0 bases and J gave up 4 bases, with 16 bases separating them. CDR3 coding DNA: TGTGCCAGCAGTTACTCACCGGGAGGGTGGTCGAATCAGCCCCAGCATTTT. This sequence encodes CASSYSPGGWSNQPQHF.

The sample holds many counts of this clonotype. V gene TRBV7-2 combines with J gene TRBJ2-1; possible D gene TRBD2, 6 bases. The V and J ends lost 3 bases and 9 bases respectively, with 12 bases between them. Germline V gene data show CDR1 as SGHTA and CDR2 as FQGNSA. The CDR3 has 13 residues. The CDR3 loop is CASSLEPRGEQFF. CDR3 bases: TGTGCCAGCAGCTTGGAACCGCGGGGTGAGCAGTTCTTC.

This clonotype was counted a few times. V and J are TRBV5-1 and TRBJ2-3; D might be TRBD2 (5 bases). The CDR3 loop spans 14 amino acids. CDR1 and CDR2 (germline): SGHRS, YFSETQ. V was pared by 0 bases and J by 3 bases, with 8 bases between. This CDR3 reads CASSLGEWTDTQYF. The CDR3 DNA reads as TGCGCCAGCAGCTTGGGGGAGTGGACAGATACGCAGTATTTT.

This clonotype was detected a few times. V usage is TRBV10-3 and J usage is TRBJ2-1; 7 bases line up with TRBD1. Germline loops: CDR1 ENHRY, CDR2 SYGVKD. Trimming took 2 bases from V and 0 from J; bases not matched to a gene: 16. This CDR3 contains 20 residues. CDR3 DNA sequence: TGTGCCATCAGTGAGACACCAGGTGGGACAGTCTCGAGCTCCTACAATGAGCAGTTCTTC. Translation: CAISETPGGTVSSSYNEQFF.

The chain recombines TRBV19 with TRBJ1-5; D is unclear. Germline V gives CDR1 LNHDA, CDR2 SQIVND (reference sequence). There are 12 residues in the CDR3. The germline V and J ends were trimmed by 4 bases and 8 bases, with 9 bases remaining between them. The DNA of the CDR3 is TGTGCCAGTAGTAACTTCGGCGAGCCCCAGCATTTT. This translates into CASSNFGEPQHF.

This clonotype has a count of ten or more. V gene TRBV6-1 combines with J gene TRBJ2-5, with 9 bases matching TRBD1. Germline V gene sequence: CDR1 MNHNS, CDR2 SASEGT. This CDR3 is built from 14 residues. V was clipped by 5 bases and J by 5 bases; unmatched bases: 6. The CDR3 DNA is TGTGCCAGCAGTTCCCGGGACAGGGCTGAGACCCAGTACTTC. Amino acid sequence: CASSSRDRAETQYF.

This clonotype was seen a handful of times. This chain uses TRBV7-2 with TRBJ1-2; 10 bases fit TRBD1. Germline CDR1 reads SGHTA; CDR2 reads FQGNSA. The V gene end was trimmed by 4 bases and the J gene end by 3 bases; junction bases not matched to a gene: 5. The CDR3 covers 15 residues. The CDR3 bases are TGTGCCAGCAGCTACCAGACAGGGGGCGACTATGGCTACACCTTC. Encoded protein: CASSYQTGGDYGYTF. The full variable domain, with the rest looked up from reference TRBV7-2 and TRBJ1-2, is GAGVSQSPSNKVTEKGKDVELRCDPISGHTALYWYRQSLGQGLEFLIYFQGNSAPDKSGLPSDRFSAERTGGSVSTLTIQRTQQEDSAVYLCASSYQTGGDYGYTFGSGTRLTVV.

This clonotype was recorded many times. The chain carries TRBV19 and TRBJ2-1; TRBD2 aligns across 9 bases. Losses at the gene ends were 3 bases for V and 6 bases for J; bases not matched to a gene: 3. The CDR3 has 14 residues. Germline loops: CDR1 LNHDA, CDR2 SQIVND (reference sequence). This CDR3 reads CASSILAGTNEQFF. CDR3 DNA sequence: TGTGCCAGTAGTATTCTAGCGGGGACCAATGAGCAGTTCTTC.

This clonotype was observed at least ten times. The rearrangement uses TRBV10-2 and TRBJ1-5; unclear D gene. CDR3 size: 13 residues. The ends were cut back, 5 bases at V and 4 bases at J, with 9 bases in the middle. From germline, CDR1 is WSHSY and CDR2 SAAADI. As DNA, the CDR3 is TGCGCCAGCAGTATCGGGAGAAATCAGCCCCAGCATTTT. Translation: CASSIGRNQPQHF.

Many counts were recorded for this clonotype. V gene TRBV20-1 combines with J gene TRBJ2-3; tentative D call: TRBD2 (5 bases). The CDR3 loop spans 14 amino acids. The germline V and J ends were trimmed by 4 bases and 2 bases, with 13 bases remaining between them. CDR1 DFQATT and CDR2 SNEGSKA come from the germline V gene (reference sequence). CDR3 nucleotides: TGCAGTGCTAAAGAATGGGAGTTCACAGATACGCAGTATTTT. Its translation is CSAKEWEFTDTQYF.

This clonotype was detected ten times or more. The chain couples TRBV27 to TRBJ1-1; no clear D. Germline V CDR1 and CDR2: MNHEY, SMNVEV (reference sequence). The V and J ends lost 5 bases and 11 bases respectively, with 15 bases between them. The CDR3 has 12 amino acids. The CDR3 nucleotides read TGTGCCAGCAGTCCCCAGCCGGGCGAGGCTTTCTTT. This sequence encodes CASSPQPGEAFF.

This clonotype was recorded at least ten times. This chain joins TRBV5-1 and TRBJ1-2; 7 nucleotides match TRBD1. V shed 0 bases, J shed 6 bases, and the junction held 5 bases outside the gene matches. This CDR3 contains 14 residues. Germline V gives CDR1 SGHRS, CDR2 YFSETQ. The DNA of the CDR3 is TGCGCCAGCAGCTTGGTCGGGACAGAGGATGGCTACACCTTC. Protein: CASSLVGTEDGYTF. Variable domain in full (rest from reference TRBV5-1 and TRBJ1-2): KAGVTQTPRYLIKTRGQQVTLSCSPISGHRSVSWYQQTPGQGLQFLFEYFSETQRNKGNFPGRFSGRQFSNSRSEMNVSTLELGDSALYLCASSLVGTEDGYTFGSGTRLTVV.